The entry below describes one TCR beta chain. The germline V gene encodes CDR1 SGHTA and CDR2 FQGNSA. The CDR3 extends over 16 amino acids. J was trimmed by 3 bases and V by 4 bases; bases with no gene match: 7. The data are from a study of blood T cell repertoires in COVID-19. Overall study: There were acute and convalescent COVID-19 samples, and they came from the United States, Italy and Spain. In each case, the material was cDNA or gDNA derived from T cells, B-cell-depleted T cells, or PBMCs.

The repertoire was sequenced with immunoSEQ multiplex PCR; TCRdb's copy has only in-frame clones and lacks some. There are 300,000 to 350,000 clones in the sample; nearly 90% occur only once, and under 1.1% lies in the top ten. This TCR was sampled from a woman in her 40s with COVID-19, enrolled during active disease. The chain employs TRBV7-2 and TRBJ2-1, with 9 bases that match TRBD1. Sequencing input: peripheral blood. The CDR3 loop reads CASSSSTGGFYNEQFF. The CDR3 DNA is TGTGCCAGCAGCTCATCCACAGGGGGCTTCTACAATGAGCAGTTCTTC.